The sequence of this TCR beta chain was determined in a study of cytomegalovirus exposure and HLA in healthy donors. This clone was observed once. Generated by immunoSEQ multiplex PCR, the TCRdb table keeps only in-frame clones and is missing some. Here the sample spans over 250,000 clones, about nine tenths being singletons. CDR1 and CDR2 from the germline V gene are MDHEN and SYDVKM. Trimming took 7 bases from V and 0 from J, leaving 10 bases between them. The length of the CDR3 is 13 residues. Sequenced material: PBMCs. The genes are TRBV28 and TRBJ2-7, with D hard to call. This receptor was taken from a woman in her thirties in good health and CMV-seropositive. The DNA for the CDR3 is TGTGCCAGCAATGGCCCCGTCTCCTACGAGCAGTACTTC. Encoded protein: CASNGPVSYEQYF. Variable domain in full (rest from reference TRBV28 and TRBJ2-7): DVKVTQSSRYLVKRTGEKVFLECVQDMDHENMFWYRQDPGLGLRLIYFSYDVKMKEKGDIPEGYSVSREKKERFSLILESASTNQTSMYLCASNGPVSYEQYFGPGTRLTVT.